The rows below give T cell receptor beta chains drawn from one sample of a study of lymphopenia after photon versus proton radiotherapy. Profiling relied on immunoSEQ multiplex PCR, and the TCRdb table lists in-frame clones only, not all of them. The repertoire holds 50,000 to 75,000 clones, around 86% seen once, with approximately 2.2% in the top ten. The sequencing here drew on peripheral blood, taken from a patient treated with photon-based radiotherapy. These receptors were collected from a man in his forties or fifties with gastric cancer. Both conserved end residues are trimmed from each CDR3.

V gene: TRBV19; J gene: TRBJ2-2; CDR3 protein: ASSTHPDRFNTGELF
V gene: TRBV10-3; J gene: TRBJ2-2; CDR3 protein: AGGTGNTGELF
V gene: TRBV7-2; J gene: TRBJ1-5; CDR3 protein: ASSRQGARSNQPQH
V gene: TRBV19; J gene: TRBJ1-4; CDR3 protein: ASTPGGGEDEKLF
V gene: TRBV9; J gene: TRBJ2-3; CDR3 protein: ASNEQGPTDTQY
V gene: TRBV4-1; J gene: TRBJ2-1; CDR3 protein: ASSPAGGTYNEQF
V gene: TRBV7-6; J gene: TRBJ1-2; CDR3 protein: ASSLGTGGGYT
V gene: TRBV7-2; J gene: TRBJ2-3; CDR3 protein: ASSLAGGRYTDTQY
V gene: TRBV7-3; J gene: TRBJ2-7; CDR3 protein: ASSLDRAGGSEQY
V gene: TRBV6-1; J gene: TRBJ2-3; CDR3 protein: ASSLRGTGTDTQY
V gene: TRBV5-1; J gene: TRBJ2-3; CDR3 protein: ASSLEEPTDTQY
V gene: TRBV5-1; J gene: TRBJ1-5; CDR3 protein: ASSFRPGEDQPQH
V gene: TRBV6-1; J gene: TRBJ2-5; CDR3 protein: ASRYQETQY
V gene: TRBV5-8; J gene: TRBJ1-2; CDR3 protein: ASSLWQGPNHRLEYGYT
V gene: TRBV7-9; J gene: TRBJ2-1; CDR3 protein: ASSSWTGDNEQF
V gene: TRBV7-2; J gene: TRBJ2-7; CDR3 protein: ASSTGTSYEQY
V gene: TRBV6-6; J gene: TRBJ1-6; CDR3 protein: ASSSTRGGNSPLH
V gene: TRBV9; J gene: TRBJ1-2; CDR3 protein: ASSVVGGGGYGYT
V gene: TRBV27; J gene: TRBJ1-5; CDR3 protein: ASSSLPGTAQPQH
V gene: TRBV30; J gene: TRBJ1-6; CDR3 protein: AWSEVSPLH
V gene: TRBV21-1; J gene: TRBJ2-3; CDR3 protein: ASRGIRGGTDTQY
V gene: TRBV30; J gene: TRBJ1-1; CDR3 protein: AWSVGRERGIEAF